A selection of T cell receptor beta chains follows, all from one sample in a study of cytomegalovirus exposure and HLA in healthy donors. Data came from immunoSEQ multiplex PCR; TCRdb stores just in-frame clones and leaves some out. The table shows 100,000 to 120,000 clones, with 60% to 85% occurring only once. The sequencing sample was made of PBMCs. These receptors all stem from a woman aged 55-69 years in good health and CMV-seropositive. CDR3s include the opening cysteine and the closing phenylalanine or tryptophan. Each record gives: D gene, V gene, clone size, J gene, CDR3 protein, CDR3 DNA. The D gene is left open where the match is weak. The listing skips clone size in some rows; elsewhere it reads once, few, many or a size class.

>TRBD1|TRBV6-1|few|TRBJ1-3
CASSVTGTGISGNTIYF
TGTGCCAGCAGTGTTACCGGGACAGGCATATCTGGAAACACCATATATTTT
>TRBD1|TRBV11-2|-|TRBJ1-2
CASSSGTGARYTF
TGTGCCAGCAGTTCCGGGACAGGGGCACGCTACACCTTC
>-|TRBV6-1|once|TRBJ2-3
CASSEVVRLATQYF
TGTGCCAGCAGTGAAGTCGTGAGGCTCGCTACGCAGTATTTT
>-|TRBV13|-|TRBJ2-1
CASPASQAAPWANNEQFF
TGTGCCAGCCCCGCCTCTCAAGCAGCTCCCTGGGCCAACAATGAGCAGTTCTTC
>TRBD1|TRBV27|few|TRBJ1-1
CASSLYRGGMNTEAFF
TGTGCCAGCAGTTTATACAGGGGGGGAATGAACACTGAAGCTTTCTTT
>TRBD2|TRBV18|-|TRBJ2-3
CASSLSGLAGGTDTQYF
TGTGCCAGCTCACTGTCCGGACTAGCGGGGGGCACAGATACGCAGTATTTT
>TRBD1|TRBV9|once|TRBJ2-2
CASSPQGAGTGELFF
TGTGCCAGCAGCCCACAGGGGGCAGGCACCGGGGAGCTGTTTTTT
>TRBD2|TRBV11-2|-|TRBJ2-7
CASSLGGSGSYEQYF
TGTGCCAGCAGCTTAGGAGGTAGCGGGAGCTACGAGCAGTACTTC
>-|TRBV7-9|once|TRBJ2-5
CASSFGTGETQYF
TGTGCCAGCAGCTTTGGAACAGGAGAGACCCAGTACTTC
>TRBD1|TRBV6-1|-|TRBJ1-3
CASSELLGQGASGNTIYF
TGTGCCAGCAGTGAACTCCTTGGTCAGGGGGCTTCTGGAAACACCATATATTTT
>-|TRBV28|few|TRBJ2-7
CASTAWPGTYEQYF
TGTGCCAGCACCGCCTGGCCAGGGACCTACGAGCAGTACTTC
>TRBD1|TRBV5-6|once|TRBJ2-5
CASSATGVETQYF
TGTGCCAGCAGCGCGACAGGGGTAGAGACCCAGTACTTC
>TRBD2|TRBV2|-|TRBJ2-7
CASRILRTSGSIYEQYF
TGTGCCAGCAGGATATTAAGGACTAGCGGGAGTATTTACGAGCAGTACTTC
>-|TRBV28|-|TRBJ1-2
CASISGGQVYGYTF
TGTGCCAGCATCTCCGGGGGGCAAGTCTATGGCTACACCTTC
>-|TRBV9|-|TRBJ2-7
CASSVEGLAGEQYF
TGTGCCAGCAGCGTAGAGGGACTGGCGGGCGAGCAGTACTTC
>TRBD1|TRBV7-3|-|TRBJ1-1
CASSLGQGALNTEAFF
TGTGCCAGCAGCCTGGGACAGGGGGCTCTGAACACTGAAGCTTTCTTT
>-|TRBV28|-|TRBJ2-7
CASSFLSEQYF
TGTGCCAGCAGTTTCTTGTCCGAGCAGTACTTC
>TRBD2|TRBV2|-|TRBJ2-3
CASNGGLAGTFPSTDTQYF
TGTGCCAGCAATGGGGGACTAGCGGGAACATTCCCTAGCACAGATACGCAGTATTTT
>-|TRBV27|-|TRBJ1-1
CASSKTGWNEAFF
TGTGCCAGCAGCAAAACAGGGTGGAATGAAGCTTTCTTT
>TRBD2|TRBV5-5|-|TRBJ2-2
CASSEGLAGGYTGELFF
TGTGCCAGCAGTGAGGGACTAGCGGGAGGTTACACCGGGGAGCTGTTTTTT
>TRBD2|TRBV4-2|-|TRBJ2-5
CASSQESLAGGSQETQYF
TGTGCCAGCAGCCAAGAATCACTAGCGGGAGGGAGTCAAGAGACCCAGTACTTC
>-|TRBV28|once|TRBJ1-2
CAGRTGNYGYTF
TGTGCCGGACGGACGGGGAACTATGGCTACACCTTC
>TRBD2|TRBV27|once|TRBJ2-4
CASSPITIAGVGNIQYF
TGTGCCAGCAGTCCAATAACTATAGCGGGAGTCGGAAACATTCAGTACTTC
>TRBD1|TRBV7-3|-|TRBJ1-1
CASSPSGTGRGNTEAFF
TGTGCCAGCAGCCCCTCCGGGACAGGGCGGGGGAACACTGAAGCTTTCTTT
>TRBD1|TRBV2|-|TRBJ1-2
CASNGQGAAYGYTF
TGTGCCAGCAATGGACAGGGGGCAGCCTATGGCTACACCTTC
>TRBD2|TRBV5-4|-|TRBJ2-7
CASSMETSGSYEQYF
TGTGCCAGCAGCATGGAGACTAGCGGGAGCTACGAGCAGTACTTC
>TRBD1|TRBV11-2|-|TRBJ1-2
CASSMGQGAYDYGYTF
TGTGCCAGCAGCATGGGACAGGGGGCGTATGACTATGGCTACACCTTC
>-|TRBV5-1|-|TRBJ2-3
CASSFRGPAGTDTQYF
TGCGCCAGCAGCTTTAGGGGCCCTGCGGGCACAGATACGCAGTATTTT
>TRBD2|TRBV11-2|-|TRBJ2-7
CASSLGGGLAYEQYF
TGTGCCAGCAGCTTAGGGGGGGGTTTGGCCTACGAGCAGTACTTC
>TRBD1|TRBV7-9|few|TRBJ2-1
CASTGQDRDNEQFF
TGTGCCAGCACGGGACAGGATCGTGACAATGAGCAGTTCTTC
>TRBD2|TRBV10-3|-|TRBJ2-3
CAISRGLAGAGDTQYF
TGTGCCATCAGCCGGGGACTAGCGGGAGCAGGGGATACGCAGTATTTT
>-|TRBV6-5|-|TRBJ2-7
CASSYDRQYEQYF
TGTGCCAGCAGTTACGACAGGCAATACGAGCAGTACTTC
>TRBD2|TRBV27|-|TRBJ2-3
CASSFYGGGTDTQYF
TGTGCCAGCAGTTTTTATGGGGGGGGTACAGATACGCAGTATTTT
>-|TRBV6-5|-|TRBJ2-3
CASRRDSHGLDTQYF
TGTGCCAGCAGGCGAGACAGCCACGGTTTGGATACGCAGTATTTT
>-|TRBV18|-|TRBJ2-7
CASSRGTDSSYEQYF
TGTGCCAGCTCACGCGGGACAGACAGCTCCTACGAGCAGTACTTC
>-|TRBV6-1|few|TRBJ1-4
CAALGPTNEKLFF
TGTGCCGCACTAGGGCCAACTAATGAAAAACTGTTTTTT
>-|TRBV14|-|TRBJ1-5
CASSHGPLGSGIQPQHF
TGTGCCAGCAGCCATGGGCCCTTAGGGAGTGGCATTCAGCCCCAGCATTTT
>TRBD2|TRBV7-6|-|TRBJ2-5
CASSRTSGRFKETQYF
TGTGCCAGCAGCCGGACTAGCGGGAGATTTAAAGAGACCCAGTACTTC
>TRBD2|TRBV5-1|-|TRBJ2-7
CASSGAGLAGSYEQYF
TGCGCCAGCAGCGGGGCGGGACTAGCGGGCTCCTACGAGCAGTACTTC
>-|TRBV9|once|TRBJ1-2
CASSVEAGYLYGYTF
TGTGCCAGCAGCGTAGAGGCAGGGTACCTGTATGGCTACACCTTC
>TRBD1|TRBV6-5|-|TRBJ1-5
CASRRGQNSNQPQHF
TGTGCCAGCAGACGGGGACAGAATAGCAATCAGCCCCAGCATTTT
>TRBD2|TRBV14|-|TRBJ2-2
CASSLRSGTRGGELFF
TGTGCCAGCAGCTTACGGTCCGGGACTAGAGGTGGGGAGCTGTTTTTT